The 24 T cell receptor beta chains below all came from one sample that was sequenced in a study of cytomegalovirus exposure and HLA in healthy donors. The data were produced by immunoSEQ multiplex PCR, yet TCRdb's version contains in-frame clones alone and is incomplete. The repertoire consists of about 160,000 clones, with roughly 96% occurring once and the leading ten covering 0.8% to 0.95%. The sample was PBMCs. The receptors shown here come from a woman under 30 in good health and CMV-seronegative.

Here the CDR3 DNA reads TGCGCCAGCAGCGCGGGACTAGCTTCGGATACGCAGTATTTT. This sequence encodes CASSAGLASDTQYF. The chain links TRBV5-1 to TRBJ2-3; 9 nucleotides match TRBD2. This CDR3 has 14 residues. V was pared by 4 bases and J by 6 bases, with 6 bases of the junction left unmatched. Looked up from germline, CDR1 is SGHRS and CDR2 is YFSETQ.

The V gene is TRBV29-1, the J gene TRBJ1-1, with D unclear. Germline V gene sequence: CDR1 SQVTM, CDR2 ANQGSEA. The CDR3 totals 13 residues. The germline V and J ends were trimmed by 7 bases and 1 base, with 13 bases remaining between them. The chain's CDR3 is CSAGGPRNTEAFF. The CDR3 nucleotides are TGCAGCGCAGGTGGGCCCCGGAACACTGAAGCTTTCTTT.

As for this clone: Other DNA sequences in this sample translate to the same CDR3. This chain links TRBV7-2 with TRBJ1-5; D not certain. This CDR3 has 12 amino acids. Deletions cut 3 bases from V and 5 bases from J, with 5 bases between. Germline CDR1 and CDR2: SGHTA and FQGNSA. The CDR3 nucleotides are TGTGCCAGCAGCTTCGAGTATCAGCCCCAGCATTTT. Translating gives CASSFEYQPQHF.

The CDR3 DNA is TGTGCCAGCAGTCCCGACAGGGTTGGGGAAAAACTGTTTTTT. Translated, it gives CASSPDRVGEKLFF. V is TRBV6-6 and J is TRBJ1-4; 7 nucleotides agree with TRBD1. Germline V gives CDR1 MNHNY, CDR2 SVGAGI (reference sequence). Trimming at V came to 5 bases and at J to 8 bases, leaving 8 bases not matched to a gene. The CDR3 runs to 14 residues.

The chain uses TRBV27 and TRBJ1-2; D gene unclear. The CDR3 runs 13 residues. With 5 bases removed from V and 7 bases from J, the gap between germline ends came to 14 bases. The V gene's germline CDR1 is MNHEY and CDR2 SMNVEV (reference sequence). Here the CDR3 reads CASSALARGGYTF. CDR3 sequence (DNA): TGTGCCAGCAGTGCCCTAGCTCGGGGTGGCTACACCTTC.

This chain links TRBV5-6 with TRBJ2-7; TRBD1 matches at 7 bases. Per the germline V gene, CDR1 is SGHDT and CDR2 is YYEEEE. The CDR3 loop spans 14 amino acids. The J segment lost 5 bases and the V segment lost 3 bases, leaving 8 bases of the junction unmatched. Written as DNA, the CDR3 is TGTGCCAGCAGCTCGACAGGGATTCACCACGAGCAGTACTTC. As protein: CASSSTGIHHEQYF.

The V gene is TRBV5-3, the J gene TRBJ1-2; weak D call: TRBD1 (5 bases). TRBV5-3 is an ORF; its function is uncertain. The CDR3 is 14 residues long. The V and J ends lost 4 bases and 8 bases respectively, with 18 bases between them. CDR3 sequence reads: CARSDGTAAWGYTF. As DNA, the CDR3 is TGTGCCAGAAGCGATGGGACTGCCGCCTGGGGCTACACCTTC.

The chain joins TRBV4-2 to TRBJ2-2, with a tentative D call TRBD1 (7 bases). The CDR3 extends over 16 amino acids. Looked up from germline, CDR1 is LGHNA and CDR2 is YNFKEQ. The germline V and J ends were trimmed by 1 base and 3 bases, with 12 bases remaining between them. The CDR3 is CASSQGRGEDTGELFF. DNA of the CDR3: TGTGCCAGCAGCCAAGGCAGGGGGGAGGACACCGGGGAGCTGTTTTTT.

The chain couples TRBV9 to TRBJ2-6; D may be TRBD1 (6 bases). Trimming stripped 4 bases from V and 0 bases from J, with 17 bases between. The germline V gene has CDR1 SGDLS and CDR2 YYNGEE. This CDR3 is 18 amino acids long. CDR3 nucleotide sequence: TGTGCCAGCAGCCCCCGGACAGTACTATACTCTGGGGCCAACGTCCTGACTTTC. As protein: CASSPRTVLYSGANVLTF.

The V and J genes are TRBV29-1 and TRBJ1-1; 7 nucleotides align to TRBD1. This CDR3 is built from 13 residues. Trimming took 6 bases from V and 3 from J; bases not matched to a gene: 7. Germline V CDR1 and CDR2: SQVTM, ANQGSEA. CDR3 sequence: CSVRQGPDTEAFF. DNA of the CDR3: TGCAGCGTGCGACAGGGCCCCGACACTGAAGCTTTCTTT.

This sequence joins TRBV5-8 and TRBJ2-7; 9 nucleotides agree with TRBD1. The V and J ends lost 3 bases and 3 bases, in that order; junction bases with no gene match: 4. The V gene's germline CDR1 is SGHTS and CDR2 YDEGEE. This CDR3 contains 14 residues. In DNA form, the CDR3 reads TGTGCCAGCAGCTCAGGACAGGGGCGCTACGAGCAGTACTTC. Translation gives CASSSGQGRYEQYF.

The rearrangement uses TRBV19 and TRBJ1-1; D ambiguous. CDR3 length: 15 residues. The germline V and J ends were trimmed by 6 bases and 7 bases, with 21 bases remaining between them. Germline CDR1 and CDR2: LNHDA and SQIVND (reference sequence). The CDR3 spells CASSQSPRGSFEAFF. The CDR3 nucleotides are TGTGCCAGTAGCCAATCCCCTCGCGGGTCCTTTGAAGCTTTCTTT.

Worth noting for this clone: Other DNA sequences in this sample translate to the same CDR3. The chain links TRBV6-5 to TRBJ2-2; D might be TRBD2 (6 bases). CDR3 length: 15 residues. The germline V gene encodes CDR1 MNHEY and CDR2 SVGAGI. V was cut by 0 bases and J by 4 bases, with 9 bases left in between. Here the CDR3 DNA reads TGTGCCAGCAGTTACTCGACCGGGGGCACCGGGGAGCTGTTTTTT. This translates into CASSYSTGGTGELFF.

V and J are TRBV5-4 and TRBJ1-2; 7 nucleotides agree with TRBD1. After removal of 5 bases from V and 5 bases from J, the junction contained 6 bases not matched to a gene. This CDR3 spans 13 amino acids. CDR1 is SGHNT, CDR2 YYREEE, per germline (reference sequence). CDR3 region: CASRGTDLYGYTF. DNA of the CDR3: TGTGCCAGCAGAGGGACAGATCTTTATGGCTACACCTTC.

The J gene is TRBJ1-2, the V gene TRBV6-5; TRBD1 might be the D (5 bases). Trimming removed 0 bases from V and 8 bases from J, with 10 bases in between. Looked up from germline, CDR1 is MNHEY and CDR2 is SVGAGI. The CDR3 length is 13 residues. The CDR3 DNA reads TGTGCCAGCAGTTACTCGATAGGGGTCGGCTACACCTTC. Its translation is CASSYSIGVGYTF.

J is TRBJ2-7 and V is TRBV10-3; 7 nucleotides line up with TRBD2. The CDR3 loop spans 12 amino acids. Germline-derived CDR1 and CDR2 are ENHRY and SYGVKD. With V trimmed by 8 bases and J by 2 bases, 3 bases remained unmatched. DNA of the CDR3: TGTGCCATCGGGCGGGGGACCTACGAGCAGTACTTC. Amino acids: CAIGRGTYEQYF.

The chain joins TRBV7-6 to TRBJ2-2, with 12 nucleotides matching TRBD2. CDR1 and CDR2 (germline): SGHVS, FNYEAQ. The CDR3 is made up of 16 amino acids. After removal of 5 bases from V and 4 bases from J, the junction contained 5 bases not matched to a gene. In nucleotides, the CDR3 is TGTGCCAGCAGCACGCTAGCGGGGGGGCTCACCGGGGAGCTGTTTTTT. It yields the protein CASSTLAGGLTGELFF.

This rearrangement joins TRBV14 to TRBJ1-2; 7 bases agree with TRBD1. Trimming took 0 bases from V and 2 from J; bases not matched to a gene: 15. The CDR3 sequence is 19 residues long. The germline V gene has CDR1 SGHDN and CDR2 FVKESK. This CDR3 reads CASSQEEEWGQKANYGYTF. Written as DNA, the CDR3 is TGTGCCAGCAGCCAAGAAGAGGAGTGGGGACAGAAAGCCAACTATGGCTACACCTTC.

This rearrangement joins TRBV6-1 to TRBJ2-7; 7 nucleotides match TRBD2. CDR1 MNHNS and CDR2 SASEGT come from the germline V gene. This CDR3 region has 15 residues. V was pared by 2 bases and J by 2 bases, with 6 bases of the junction left unmatched. CDR3 loop: CASSELLGLAYEQYF. The DNA for the CDR3 is TGTGCCAGCAGTGAACTATTAGGACTAGCCTACGAGCAGTACTTC.

V gene TRBV6-6 combines with J gene TRBJ1-2; 7 bases line up with TRBD1. CDR1 is MNHNY and CDR2 is SVGAGI in the germline V gene (reference sequence). The CDR3 consists of 14 residues. V dropped 5 bases and J dropped 0; count of bases not matched to a gene: 3. CDR3: CASSGQEPNYGYTF. CDR3 DNA sequence: TGTGCCAGCAGTGGACAGGAACCTAACTATGGCTACACCTTC.

The rearrangement joins TRBV7-2 to TRBJ1-5, with a possible D match to TRBD1 (6 bases). The CDR3 covers 15 residues. V was cut by 5 bases and J by 3 bases, with 14 bases left in between. CDR1 SGHTA and CDR2 FQGNSA come from the germline V gene. CDR3 sequence reads: CASSPYREHNQPQHF. DNA for the CDR3: TGTGCCAGCAGCCCCTACAGGGAACACAATCAGCCCCAGCATTTT.

The chain recombines TRBV9 with TRBJ1-2; TRBD1 matches at 7 bases. The CDR3 length is 15 residues. Germline CDR1 SGDLS, CDR2 YYNGEE. The V and J ends lost 3 bases and 4 bases, in that order; junction bases with no gene match: 9. DNA of the CDR3: TGTGCCAGCAGCGGGGACAGAGGGAATATCTATGGCTACACCTTC. It codes for CASSGDRGNIYGYTF.

This chain connects TRBV5-1 to TRBJ2-6; possible D gene TRBD1, 5 bases. Germline V gene lookup returns CDR1 SGHRS and CDR2 YFSETQ. V lost 7 bases and J 0 bases, leaving 17 bases between the germline ends. The CDR3 loop spans 17 amino acids. The DNA of the CDR3 is TGCGCCAGCTCCCCGCCGGACACTCCCTCTGGGGCCAACGTCCTGACTTTC. Its protein is CASSPPDTPSGANVLTF.

The chain uses TRBV7-6 and TRBJ2-1, with TRBD1 identical over 8 bases. In germline, CDR1 is SGHVS, CDR2 FNYEAQ. The CDR3 runs 17 residues. V lost 5 bases, J lost 0 bases, and 9 bases stayed unmatched. The DNA of the CDR3 is TGTGCCAGCAGCCCTGGACAGGGCGAGAGCTCCTACAATGAGCAGTTCTTC. Translated, it gives CASSPGQGESSYNEQFF.